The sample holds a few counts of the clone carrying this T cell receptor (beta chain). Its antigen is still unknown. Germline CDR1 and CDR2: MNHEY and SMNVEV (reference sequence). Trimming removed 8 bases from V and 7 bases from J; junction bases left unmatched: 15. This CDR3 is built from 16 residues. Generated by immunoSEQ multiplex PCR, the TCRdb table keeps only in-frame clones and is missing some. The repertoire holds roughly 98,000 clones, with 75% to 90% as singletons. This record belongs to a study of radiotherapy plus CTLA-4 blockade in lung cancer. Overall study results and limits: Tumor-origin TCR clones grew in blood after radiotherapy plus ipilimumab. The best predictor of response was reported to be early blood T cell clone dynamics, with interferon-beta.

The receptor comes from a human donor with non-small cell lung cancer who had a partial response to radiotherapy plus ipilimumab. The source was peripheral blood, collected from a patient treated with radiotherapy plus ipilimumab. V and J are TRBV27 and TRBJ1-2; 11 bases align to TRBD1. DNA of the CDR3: TGTGCCAGCGCACACCGCGGAGGGGACAGGGGGATTGGCTACACCTTC. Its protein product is CASAHRGGDRGIGYTF.